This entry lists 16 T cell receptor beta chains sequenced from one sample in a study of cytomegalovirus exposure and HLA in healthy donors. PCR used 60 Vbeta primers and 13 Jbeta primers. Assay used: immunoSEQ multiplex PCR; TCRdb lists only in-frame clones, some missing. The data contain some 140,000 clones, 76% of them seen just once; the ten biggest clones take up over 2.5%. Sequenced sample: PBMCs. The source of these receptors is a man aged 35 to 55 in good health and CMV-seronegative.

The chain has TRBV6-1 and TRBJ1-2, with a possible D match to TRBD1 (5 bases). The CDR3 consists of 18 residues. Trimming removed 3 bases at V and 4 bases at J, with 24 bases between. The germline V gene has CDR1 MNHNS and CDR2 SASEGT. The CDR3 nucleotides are TGTGCCAGCAGTGACCCGCCTGGGGGGAGCCCCCACCTCTATGGCTACACCTTC. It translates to CASSDPPGGSPHLYGYTF.

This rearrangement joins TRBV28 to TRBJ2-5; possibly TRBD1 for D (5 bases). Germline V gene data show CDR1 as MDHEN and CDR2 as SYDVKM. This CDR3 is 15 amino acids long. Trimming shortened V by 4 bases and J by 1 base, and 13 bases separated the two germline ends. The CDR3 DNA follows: TGTGCCAGCAGTTCCCCGACAGCCACCCAAGAGACCCAGTACTTC. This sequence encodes CASSSPTATQETQYF.

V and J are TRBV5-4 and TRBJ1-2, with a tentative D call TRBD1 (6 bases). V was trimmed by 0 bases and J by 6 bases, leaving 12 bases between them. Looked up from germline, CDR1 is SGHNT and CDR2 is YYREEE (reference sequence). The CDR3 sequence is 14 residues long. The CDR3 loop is CASSLELPGDGYTF. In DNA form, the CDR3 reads TGTGCCAGCAGCTTGGAGTTACCAGGGGATGGCTACACCTTC.

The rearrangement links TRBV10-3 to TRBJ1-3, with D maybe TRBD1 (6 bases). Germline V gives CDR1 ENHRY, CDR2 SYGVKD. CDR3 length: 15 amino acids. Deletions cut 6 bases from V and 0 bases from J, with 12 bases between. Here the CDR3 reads CAIRPGVSSGNTIYF. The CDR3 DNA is TGTGCCATCAGGCCAGGGGTTAGCTCTGGAAACACCATATATTTT.

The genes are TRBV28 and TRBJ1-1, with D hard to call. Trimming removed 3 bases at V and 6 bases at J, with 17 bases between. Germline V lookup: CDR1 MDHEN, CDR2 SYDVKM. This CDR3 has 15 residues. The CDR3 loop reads CASSFATGRSAEAFF. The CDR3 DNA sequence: TGTGCCAGCAGTTTTGCAACTGGTCGGAGCGCTGAAGCTTTCTTT. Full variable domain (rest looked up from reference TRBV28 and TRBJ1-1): DVKVTQSSRYLVKRTGEKVFLECVQDMDHENMFWYRQDPGLGLRLIYFSYDVKMKEKGDIPEGYSVSREKKERFSLILESASTNQTSMYLCASSFATGRSAEAFFGQGTRLTVV.

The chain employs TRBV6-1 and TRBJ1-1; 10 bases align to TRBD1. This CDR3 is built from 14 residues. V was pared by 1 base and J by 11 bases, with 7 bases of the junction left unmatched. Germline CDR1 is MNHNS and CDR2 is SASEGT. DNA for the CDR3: TGTGCCAGCAGTGAAGGACAGGGGGCGAGTAGGGCTTTCTTT. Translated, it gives CASSEGQGASRAFF.

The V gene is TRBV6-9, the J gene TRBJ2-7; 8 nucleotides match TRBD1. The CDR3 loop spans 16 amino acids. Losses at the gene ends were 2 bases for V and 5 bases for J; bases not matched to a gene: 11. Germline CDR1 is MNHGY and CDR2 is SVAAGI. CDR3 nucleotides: TGTGCCAGCAGTTATAAGGGGACAGGTTTTCACCACGAGCAGTACTTC. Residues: CASSYKGTGFHHEQYF.

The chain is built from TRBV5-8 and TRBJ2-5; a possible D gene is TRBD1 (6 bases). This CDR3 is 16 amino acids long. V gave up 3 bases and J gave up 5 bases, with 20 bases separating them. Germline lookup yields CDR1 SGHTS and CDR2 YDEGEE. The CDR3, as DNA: TGTGCCAGCAGCTGGGCGAGGCAGGGGAGTAGGGAGACCCAGTACTTC. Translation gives CASSWARQGSRETQYF.

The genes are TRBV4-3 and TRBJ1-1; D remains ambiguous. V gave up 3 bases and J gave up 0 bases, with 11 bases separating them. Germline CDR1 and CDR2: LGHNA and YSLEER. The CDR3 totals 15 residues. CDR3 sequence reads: CASSQYGVMNTEAFF. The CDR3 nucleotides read TGCGCCAGCAGCCAGTACGGGGTCATGAACACTGAAGCTTTCTTT.

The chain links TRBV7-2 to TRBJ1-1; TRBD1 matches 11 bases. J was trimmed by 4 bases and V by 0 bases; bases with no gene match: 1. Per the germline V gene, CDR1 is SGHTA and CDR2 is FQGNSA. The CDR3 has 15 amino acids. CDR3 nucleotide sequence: TGTGCCAGCAGCTTAGCCGGGACAGGGGGCACTGAAGCTTTCTTT. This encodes CASSLAGTGGTEAFF.

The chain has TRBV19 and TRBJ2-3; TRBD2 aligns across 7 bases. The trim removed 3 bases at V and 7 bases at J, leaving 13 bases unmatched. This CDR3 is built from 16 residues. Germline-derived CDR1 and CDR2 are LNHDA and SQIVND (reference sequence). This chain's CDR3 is CASSIPGSGFGNTQYF. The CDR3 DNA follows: TGTGCCAGTAGTATCCCAGGTAGCGGGTTCGGAAATACGCAGTATTTT.

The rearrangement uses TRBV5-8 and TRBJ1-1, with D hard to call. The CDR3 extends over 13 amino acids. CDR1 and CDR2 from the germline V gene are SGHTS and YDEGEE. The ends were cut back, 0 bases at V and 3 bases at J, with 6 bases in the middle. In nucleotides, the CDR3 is TGTGCCAGCAGCTTGGTCGGGGACACTGAAGCTTTCTTT. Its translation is CASSLVGDTEAFF. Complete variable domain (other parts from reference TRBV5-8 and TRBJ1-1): EAGVTQSPTHLIKTRGQQATLRCSPISGHTSVYWYQQALGLGLQFLLWYDEGEERNRGNFPPRFSGRQFPNYSSELNVNALELEDSALYLCASSLVGDTEAFFGQGTRLTVV.

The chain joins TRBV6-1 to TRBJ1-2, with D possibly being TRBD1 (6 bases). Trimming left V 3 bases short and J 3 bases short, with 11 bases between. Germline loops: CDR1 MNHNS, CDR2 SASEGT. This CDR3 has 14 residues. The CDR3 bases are TGTGCCAGCAGTGATTTGGCAGGGGACTATGGCTACACCTTC. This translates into CASSDLAGDYGYTF.

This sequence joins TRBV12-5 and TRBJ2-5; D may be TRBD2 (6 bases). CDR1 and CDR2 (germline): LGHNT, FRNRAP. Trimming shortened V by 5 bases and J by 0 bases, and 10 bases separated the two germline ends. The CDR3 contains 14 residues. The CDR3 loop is CASGPGENQETQYF. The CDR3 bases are TGTGCTAGTGGTCCGGGGGAGAACCAAGAGACCCAGTACTTC.

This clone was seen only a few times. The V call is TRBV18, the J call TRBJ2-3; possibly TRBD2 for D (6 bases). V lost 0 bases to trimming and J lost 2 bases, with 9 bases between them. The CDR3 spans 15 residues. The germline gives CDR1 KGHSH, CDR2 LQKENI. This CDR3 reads CASSPPGGNTDTQYF. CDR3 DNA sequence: TGTGCCAGCTCACCACCTGGCGGGAACACAGATACGCAGTATTTT.

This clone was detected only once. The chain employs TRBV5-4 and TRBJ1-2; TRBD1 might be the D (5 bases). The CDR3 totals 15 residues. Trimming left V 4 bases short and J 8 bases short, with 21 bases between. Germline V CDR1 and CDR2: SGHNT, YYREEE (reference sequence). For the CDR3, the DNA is TGTGCCAGCAGCGGCGGAAGGGGTTTAGTCGAGGGCTACACCTTC. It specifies CASSGGRGLVEGYTF. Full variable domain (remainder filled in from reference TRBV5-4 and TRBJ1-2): ETGVTQSPTHLIKTRGQQVTLRCSSQSGHNTVSWYQQALGQGPQFIFQYYREEENGRGNFPPRFSGLQFPNYSSELNVNALELDDSALYLCASSGGRGLVEGYTFGSGTRLTVV.